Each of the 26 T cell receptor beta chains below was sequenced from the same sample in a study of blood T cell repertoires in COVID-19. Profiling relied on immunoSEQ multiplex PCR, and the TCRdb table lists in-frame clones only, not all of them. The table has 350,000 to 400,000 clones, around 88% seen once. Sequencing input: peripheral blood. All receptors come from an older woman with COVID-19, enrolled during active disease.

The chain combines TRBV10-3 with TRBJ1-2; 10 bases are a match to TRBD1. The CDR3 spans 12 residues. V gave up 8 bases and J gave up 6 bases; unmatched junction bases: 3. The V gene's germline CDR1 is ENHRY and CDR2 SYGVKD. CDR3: CAIVGQGDGYTF. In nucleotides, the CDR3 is TGTGCCATCGTTGGACAGGGGGATGGCTACACCTTC.

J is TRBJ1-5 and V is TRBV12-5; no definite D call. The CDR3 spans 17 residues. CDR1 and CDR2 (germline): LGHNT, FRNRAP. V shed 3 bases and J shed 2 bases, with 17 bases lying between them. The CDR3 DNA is TGTGCTAGTGGTTTCAATGTCTGGGCAGAACGCAATCAGCCCCAGCATTTT. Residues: CASGFNVWAERNQPQHF.

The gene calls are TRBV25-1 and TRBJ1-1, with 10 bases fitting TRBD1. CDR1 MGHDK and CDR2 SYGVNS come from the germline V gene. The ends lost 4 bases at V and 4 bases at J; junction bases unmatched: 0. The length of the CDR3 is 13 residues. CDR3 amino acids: CASSGQGATEAFF. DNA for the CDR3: TGTGCCAGCAGTGGACAGGGGGCCACTGAAGCTTTCTTT.

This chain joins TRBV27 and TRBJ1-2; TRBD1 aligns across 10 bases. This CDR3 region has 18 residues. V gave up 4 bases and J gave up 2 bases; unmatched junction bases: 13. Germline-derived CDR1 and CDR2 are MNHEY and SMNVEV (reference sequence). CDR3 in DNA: TGTGCCAGCAGTTCTGTGGGGACAGGGGTTATTGGGAACTATGGCTACACCTTC. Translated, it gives CASSSVGTGVIGNYGYTF.

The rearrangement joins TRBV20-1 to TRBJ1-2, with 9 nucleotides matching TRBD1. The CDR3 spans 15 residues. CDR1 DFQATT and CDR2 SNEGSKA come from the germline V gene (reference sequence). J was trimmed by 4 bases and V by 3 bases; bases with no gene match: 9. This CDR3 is CSASRPGQGGYGYTF. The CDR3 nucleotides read TGCAGTGCTAGTAGACCGGGACAGGGTGGCTATGGCTACACCTTC.

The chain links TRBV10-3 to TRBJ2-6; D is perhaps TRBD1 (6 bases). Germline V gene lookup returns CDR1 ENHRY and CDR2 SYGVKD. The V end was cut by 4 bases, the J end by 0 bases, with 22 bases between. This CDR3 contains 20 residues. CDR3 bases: TGTGCCATCAGTGTAATACCCAAAGACAGGTTATCCTCTGGGGCCAACGTCCTGACTTTC. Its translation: CAISVIPKDRLSSGANVLTF.

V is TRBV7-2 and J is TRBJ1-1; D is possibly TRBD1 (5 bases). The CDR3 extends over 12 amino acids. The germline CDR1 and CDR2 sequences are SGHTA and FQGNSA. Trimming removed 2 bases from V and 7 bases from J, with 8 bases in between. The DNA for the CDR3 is TGTGCCAGCAGCTTACAGGGACTTGAAGCTTTCTTT. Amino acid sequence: CASSLQGLEAFF.

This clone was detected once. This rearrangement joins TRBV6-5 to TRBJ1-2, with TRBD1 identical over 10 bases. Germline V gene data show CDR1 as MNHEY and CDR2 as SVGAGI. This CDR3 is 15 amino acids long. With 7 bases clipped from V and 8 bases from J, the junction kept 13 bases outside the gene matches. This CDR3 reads CASTTPTGGDYGYTF. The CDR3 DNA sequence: TGTGCCAGCACCACACCGACAGGGGGCGATTACGGCTACACCTTC.

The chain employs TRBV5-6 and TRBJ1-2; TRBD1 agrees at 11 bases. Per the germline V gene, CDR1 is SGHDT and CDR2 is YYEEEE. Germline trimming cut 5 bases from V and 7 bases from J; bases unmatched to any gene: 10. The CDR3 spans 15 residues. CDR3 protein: CASRQWGQGGSGYTF. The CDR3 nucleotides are TGTGCCAGCAGACAATGGGGACAGGGGGGCTCTGGCTACACCTTC. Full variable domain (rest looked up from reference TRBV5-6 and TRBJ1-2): DAGVTQSPTHLIKTRGQQVTLRCSPKSGHDTVSWYQQALGQGPQFIFQYYEEEERQRGNFPDRFSGHQFPNYSSELNVNALLLGDSALYLCASRQWGQGGSGYTFGSGTRLTVV.

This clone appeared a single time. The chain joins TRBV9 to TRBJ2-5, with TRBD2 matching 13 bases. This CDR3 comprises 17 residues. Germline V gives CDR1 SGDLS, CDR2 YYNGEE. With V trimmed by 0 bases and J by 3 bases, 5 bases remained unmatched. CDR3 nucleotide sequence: TGTGCCAGCAGCGTAGGACTAGCGGGGGGCTTAGAAGAGACCCAGTACTTC. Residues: CASSVGLAGGLEETQYF.

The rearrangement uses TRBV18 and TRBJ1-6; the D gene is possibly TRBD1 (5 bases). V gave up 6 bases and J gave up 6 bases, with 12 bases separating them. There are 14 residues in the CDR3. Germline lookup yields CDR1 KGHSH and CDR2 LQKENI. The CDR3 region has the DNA TGTGCCAGCTCGCCAGCGGGGGGTAATTCACCCCTCCACTTT. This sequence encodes CASSPAGGNSPLHF.

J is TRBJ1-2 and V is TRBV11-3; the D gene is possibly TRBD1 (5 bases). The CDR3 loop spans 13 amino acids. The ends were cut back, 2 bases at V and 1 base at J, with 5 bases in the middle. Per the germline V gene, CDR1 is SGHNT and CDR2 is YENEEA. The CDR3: CASSLQGNYGYTF. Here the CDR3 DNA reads TGTGCCAGCAGCTTACAGGGTAACTATGGCTACACCTTC. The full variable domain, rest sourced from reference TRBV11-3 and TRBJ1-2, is EAGVVQSPRYKIIEKKQPVAFWCNPISGHNTLYWYLQNLGQGPELLIRYENEEAVDDSQLPKDRFSAERLKGVDSTLKIQPAELGDSAVYLCASSLQGNYGYTFGSGTRLTVV.

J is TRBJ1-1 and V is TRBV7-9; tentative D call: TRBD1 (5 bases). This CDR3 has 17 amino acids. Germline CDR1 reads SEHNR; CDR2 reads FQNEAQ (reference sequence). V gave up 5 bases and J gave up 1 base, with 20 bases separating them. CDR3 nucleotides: TGTGCCAGCAGCCCGGGCGTATTGGGGCCCTCGAACACTGAAGCTTTCTTT. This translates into CASSPGVLGPSNTEAFF.

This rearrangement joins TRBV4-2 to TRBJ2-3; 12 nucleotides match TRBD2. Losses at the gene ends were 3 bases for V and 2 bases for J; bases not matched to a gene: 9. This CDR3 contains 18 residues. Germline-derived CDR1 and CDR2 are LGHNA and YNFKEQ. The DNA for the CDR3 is TGTGCCAGCAGCCAGCTTCCGACTAGCGGGGGCCCCACAGATACGCAGTATTTT. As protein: CASSQLPTSGGPTDTQYF.

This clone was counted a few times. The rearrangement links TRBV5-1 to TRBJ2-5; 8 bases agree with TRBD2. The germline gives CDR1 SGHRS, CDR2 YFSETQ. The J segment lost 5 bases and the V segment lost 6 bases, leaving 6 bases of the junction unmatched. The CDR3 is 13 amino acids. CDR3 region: CASTSSGAETQYF. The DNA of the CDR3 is TGCGCCAGCACAAGTAGCGGGGCGGAGACCCAGTACTTC. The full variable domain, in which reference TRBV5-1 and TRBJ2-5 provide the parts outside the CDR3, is KAGVTQTPRYLIKTRGQQVTLSCSPISGHRSVSWYQQTPGQGLQFLFEYFSETQRNKGNFPGRFSGRQFSNSRSEMNVSTLELGDSALYLCASTSSGAETQYFGPGTRLLVL.

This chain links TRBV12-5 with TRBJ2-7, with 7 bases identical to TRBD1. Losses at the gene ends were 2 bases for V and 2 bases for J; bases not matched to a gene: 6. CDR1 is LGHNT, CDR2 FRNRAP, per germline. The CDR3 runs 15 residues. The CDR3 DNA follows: TGTGCTAGTGGTTTGTCCAGACAGGGTCCCTACGAGCAGTACTTC. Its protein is CASGLSRQGPYEQYF.

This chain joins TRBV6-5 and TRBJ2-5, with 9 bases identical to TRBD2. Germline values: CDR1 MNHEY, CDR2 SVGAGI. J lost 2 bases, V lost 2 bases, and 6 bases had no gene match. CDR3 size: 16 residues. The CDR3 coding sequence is TGTGCCAGCAGTTACCTGGGACTAGCAGAACAAGAGACCCAGTACTTC. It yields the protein CASSYLGLAEQETQYF.

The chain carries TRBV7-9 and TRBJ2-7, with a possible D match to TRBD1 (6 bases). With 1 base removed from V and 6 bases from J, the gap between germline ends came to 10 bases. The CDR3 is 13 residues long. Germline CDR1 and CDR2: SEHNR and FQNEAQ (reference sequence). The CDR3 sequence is CASSLEQGSEQYF. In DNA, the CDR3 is TGTGCCAGCAGCTTAGAACAGGGTAGCGAGCAGTACTTC.

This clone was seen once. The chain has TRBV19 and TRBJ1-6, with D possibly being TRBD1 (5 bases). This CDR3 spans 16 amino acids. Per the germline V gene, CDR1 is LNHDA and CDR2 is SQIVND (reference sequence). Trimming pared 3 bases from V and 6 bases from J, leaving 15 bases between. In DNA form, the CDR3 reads TGTGCCAGTAGTATTGGTGGGGCAGAAGGTAATTCACCCCTCCACTTT. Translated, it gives CASSIGGAEGNSPLHF.

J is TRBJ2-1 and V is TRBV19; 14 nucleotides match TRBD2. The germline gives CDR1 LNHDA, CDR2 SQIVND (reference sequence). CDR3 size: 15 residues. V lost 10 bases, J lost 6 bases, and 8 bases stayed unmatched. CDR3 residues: CATGLAGGLFNEQFF. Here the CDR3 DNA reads TGTGCCACCGGACTAGCGGGGGGACTCTTCAATGAGCAGTTCTTC.

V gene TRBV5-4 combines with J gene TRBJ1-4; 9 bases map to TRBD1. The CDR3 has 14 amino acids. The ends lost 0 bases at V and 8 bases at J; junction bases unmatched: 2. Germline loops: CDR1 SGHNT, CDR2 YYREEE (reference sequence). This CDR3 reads CASSLGQGGEKLFF. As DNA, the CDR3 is TGTGCCAGCAGCTTGGGACAGGGGGGCGAAAAACTGTTTTTT. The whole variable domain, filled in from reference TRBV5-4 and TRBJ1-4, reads ETGVTQSPTHLIKTRGQQVTLRCSSQSGHNTVSWYQQALGQGPQFIFQYYREEENGRGNFPPRFSGLQFPNYSSELNVNALELDDSALYLCASSLGQGGEKLFFGSGTQLSVL.

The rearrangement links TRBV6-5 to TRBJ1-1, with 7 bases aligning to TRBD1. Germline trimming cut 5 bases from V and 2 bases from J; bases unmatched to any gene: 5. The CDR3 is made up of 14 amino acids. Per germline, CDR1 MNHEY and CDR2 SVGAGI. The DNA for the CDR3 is TGTGCCAGCAGTCCCCGGACAGGAAACACTGAAGCTTTCTTT. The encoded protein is CASSPRTGNTEAFF.

This CDR3 reads CSASRGESLHF. In DNA form, the CDR3 reads TGCAGTGCTAGCCGGGGGGAATCCCTCCACTTT. The chain combines TRBV20-1 with TRBJ1-6; possible D gene TRBD1, 5 bases. Germline-derived CDR1 and CDR2 are DFQATT and SNEGSKA (reference sequence). The CDR3 sequence is 11 residues long. Trimming removed 3 bases from V and 14 bases from J, with 11 bases in between.

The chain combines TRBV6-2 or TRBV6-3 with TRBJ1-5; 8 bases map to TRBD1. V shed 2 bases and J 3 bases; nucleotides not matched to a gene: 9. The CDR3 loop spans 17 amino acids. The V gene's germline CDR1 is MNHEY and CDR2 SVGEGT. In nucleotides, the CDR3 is TGTGCCAGCAGTTACGGCATTAGGGGACAGGCCAATCAGCCCCAGCATTTT. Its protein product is CASSYGIRGQANQPQHF.

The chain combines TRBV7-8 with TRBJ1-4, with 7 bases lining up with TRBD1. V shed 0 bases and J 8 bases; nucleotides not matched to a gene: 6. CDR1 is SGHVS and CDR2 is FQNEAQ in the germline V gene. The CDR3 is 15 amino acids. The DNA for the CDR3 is TGTGCCAGCAGCTTAGCAGGGGGCGGAGGAGAAAAACTGTTTTTT. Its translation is CASSLAGGGGEKLFF.

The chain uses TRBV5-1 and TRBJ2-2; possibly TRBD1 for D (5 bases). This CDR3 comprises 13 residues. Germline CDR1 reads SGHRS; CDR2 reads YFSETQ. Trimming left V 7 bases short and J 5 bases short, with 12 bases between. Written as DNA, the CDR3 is TGCGCCAGCGCTTCGCAGGGTACCGGGGAGCTGTTTTTT. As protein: CASASQGTGELFF.